This T cell receptor (beta chain) was documented in a study of Tregs in tolerant kidney transplant recipients. Findings and caveats of the study: Few patients were studied, so findings need validation in larger groups. Expanding Tregs on activated donor B cells appeared to best identify donor-specific TCRbeta clones.

In regard to this clone: Antigen: not known.

Mixed chimerism was transient after nonmyeloablative marrow transplants from related graft donors. TCRdb's table, derived via immunoSEQ multiplex PCR, lists solely in-frame clones and lacks some. The sample lists tens of thousands of clones, roughly 91% seen once, with around 1.6% in the top ten. Trimming shortened V by 4 bases and J by 7 bases, and 17 bases separated the two germline ends. Germline lookup yields CDR1 SGHNT and CDR2 YYREEE (reference sequence). The CDR3 is 15 residues long. The sample was CD4+ T cells from blood (PBMCs), taken 24 months after the transplant. The chain joins TRBV5-4 to TRBJ1-4; tentative D call: TRBD1 (5 bases). The receptor was isolated from a human patient who received a combined kidney and bone marrow transplant. A subset of T cells may come from the graft donor. CDR3 amino acids: CASSGEGARSEKLFF. The CDR3 region has the DNA TGTGCCAGCAGCGGTGAAGGGGCGCGATCTGAAAAACTGTTTTTT.